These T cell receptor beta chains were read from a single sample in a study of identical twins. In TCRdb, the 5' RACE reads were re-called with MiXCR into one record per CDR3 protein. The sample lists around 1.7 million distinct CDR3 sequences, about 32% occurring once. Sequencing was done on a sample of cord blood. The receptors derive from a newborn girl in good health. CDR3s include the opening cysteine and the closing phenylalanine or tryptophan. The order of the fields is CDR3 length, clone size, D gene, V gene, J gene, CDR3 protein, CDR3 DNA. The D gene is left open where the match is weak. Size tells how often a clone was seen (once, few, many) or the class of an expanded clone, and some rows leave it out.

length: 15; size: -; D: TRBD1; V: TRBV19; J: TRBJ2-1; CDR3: CASSISGQGPYEQFF; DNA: TGTGCCAGTAGTATCTCGGGACAGGGACCATATGAGCAGTTCTTC
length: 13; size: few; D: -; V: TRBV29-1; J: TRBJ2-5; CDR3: CSVGHPPQETQYF; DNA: TGCAGCGTTGGGCATCCGCCCCAAGAGACCCAGTACTTC
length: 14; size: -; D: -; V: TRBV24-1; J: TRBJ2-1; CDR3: CATSGQGPYNEQFF; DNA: TGTGCCACCAGTGGGCAGGGGCCCTACAATGAGCAGTTCTTC
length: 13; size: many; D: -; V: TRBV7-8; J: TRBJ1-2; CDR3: CASSFNTNYGYTF; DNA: TGTGCCAGCAGCTTTAACACTAACTATGGCTACACCTTC
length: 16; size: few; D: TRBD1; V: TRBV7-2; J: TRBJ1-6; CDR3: CASSSNPGQGGSPLHF; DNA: TGTGCCAGCAGCTCAAACCCGGGACAGGGGGGTTCACCCCTCCACTTT
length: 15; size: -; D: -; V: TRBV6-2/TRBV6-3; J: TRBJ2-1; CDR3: CASSYNPQGYNEQFF; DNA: TGTGCCAGCAGTTATAATCCACAGGGCTACAATGAGCAGTTCTTC
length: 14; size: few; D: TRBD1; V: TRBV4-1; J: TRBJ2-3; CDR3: CASTQDRGSDTQYF; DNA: TGCGCCAGCACCCAGGACAGGGGGTCAGATACGCAGTATTTT
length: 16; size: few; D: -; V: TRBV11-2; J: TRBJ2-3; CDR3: CASSPGGRNTGGTQYF; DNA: TGTGCCAGCAGCCCAGGGGGGCGGAACACCGGAGGGACGCAGTATTTT
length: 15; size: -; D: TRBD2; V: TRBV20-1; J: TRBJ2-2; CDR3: CSARGLAGGTGELFF; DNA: TGCAGTGCTAGAGGACTAGCGGGGGGCACCGGGGAGCTGTTTTTT
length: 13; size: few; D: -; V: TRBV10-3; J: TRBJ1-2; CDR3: CAISSGEGYGYTF; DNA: TGTGCCATCAGCTCAGGGGAAGGATATGGCTACACCTTC
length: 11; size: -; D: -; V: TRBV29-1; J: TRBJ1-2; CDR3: CSVAHNYGYTF; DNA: TGCAGCGTTGCTCATAACTATGGCTACACCTTC
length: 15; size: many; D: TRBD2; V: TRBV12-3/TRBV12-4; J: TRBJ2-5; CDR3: CASSSKLAVVETQYF; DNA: TGTGCCAGCAGCTCAAAACTAGCGGTTGTGGAGACCCAGTACTTC
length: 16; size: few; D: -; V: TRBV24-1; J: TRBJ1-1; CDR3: CATSDLGGPKNTEAFF; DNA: TGTGCCACCAGTGATTTGGGGGGGCCCAAGAACACTGAAGCTTTCTTT
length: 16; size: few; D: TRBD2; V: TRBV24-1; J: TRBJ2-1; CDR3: CATSDVASGGINEQFF; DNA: TGTGCCACCAGTGACGTGGCTAGCGGGGGGATTAATGAGCAGTTCTTC
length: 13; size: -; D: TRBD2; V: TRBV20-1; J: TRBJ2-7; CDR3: CSALAGGTYEQYF; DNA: TGCAGTGCCTTAGCGGGAGGAACCTACGAGCAGTACTTC
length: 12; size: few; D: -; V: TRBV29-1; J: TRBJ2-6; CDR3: CSVGGGANVLTF; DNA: TGCAGCGTTGGGGGTGGGGCCAACGTCCTGACTTTC
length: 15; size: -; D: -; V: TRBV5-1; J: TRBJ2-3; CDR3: CASSPLGLLTDTQYF; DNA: TGCGCCAGCAGCCCCCTCGGACTCCTCACAGATACGCAGTATTTT
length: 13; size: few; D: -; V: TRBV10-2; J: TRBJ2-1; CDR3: CASLTRGLNEQFF; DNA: TGCGCCAGCCTGACTAGAGGGCTCAATGAGCAGTTCTTC
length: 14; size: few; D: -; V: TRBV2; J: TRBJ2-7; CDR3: CASSIRDLTYEQYF; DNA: TGTGCCAGCTCTATCCGGGACTTGACCTACGAGCAGTACTTC
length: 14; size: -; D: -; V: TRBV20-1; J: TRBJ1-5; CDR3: CSARSPTIDQPQHF; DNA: TGCAGTGCCCGGAGTCCAACTATCGACCAGCCCCAGCATTTT
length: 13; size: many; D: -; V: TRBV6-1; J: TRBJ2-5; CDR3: CASSPVVQETQYF; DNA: TGTGCCAGCAGTCCAGTTGTTCAAGAGACCCAGTACTTC
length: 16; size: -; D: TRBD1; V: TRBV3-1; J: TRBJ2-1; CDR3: CASSQVPGQVYNEQFF; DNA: TGTGCCAGCAGCCAAGTACCGGGACAGGTATACAATGAGCAGTTCTTC
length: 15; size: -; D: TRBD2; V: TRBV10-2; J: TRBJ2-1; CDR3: CASSESRGAYNEQFF; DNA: TGCGCCAGCAGTGAGTCGCGGGGGGCCTACAATGAGCAGTTCTTC
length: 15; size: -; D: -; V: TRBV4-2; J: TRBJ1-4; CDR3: CASSHQTTSNEKLFF; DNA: TGTGCCAGCAGCCACCAGACAACCTCTAATGAAAAACTGTTTTTT
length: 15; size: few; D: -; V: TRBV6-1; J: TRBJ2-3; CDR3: CASSEGSRGTDTQYF; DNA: TGTGCCAGCAGTGAAGGGAGCCGGGGCACAGATACGCAGTATTTT
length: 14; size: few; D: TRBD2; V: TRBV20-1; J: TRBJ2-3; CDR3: CSARPLASPDTQYF; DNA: TGCAGTGCTAGACCACTAGCGTCTCCAGATACGCAGTATTTT
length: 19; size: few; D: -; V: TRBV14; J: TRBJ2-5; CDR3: CASSQDIRRSLGYQETQYF; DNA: TGTGCCAGCAGCCAAGATATACGTAGATCACTAGGATACCAAGAGACCCAGTACTTC
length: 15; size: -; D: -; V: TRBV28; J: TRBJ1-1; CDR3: CASSLGPNRNTEAFF; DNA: TGTGCCAGCAGTTTAGGGCCCAACCGGAACACTGAAGCTTTCTTT
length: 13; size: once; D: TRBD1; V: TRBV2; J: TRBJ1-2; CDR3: CASSVGQGYDYTF; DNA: TGTGCCAGCAGTGTAGGACAGGGGTATGACTACACCTTC
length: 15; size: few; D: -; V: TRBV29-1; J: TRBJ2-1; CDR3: CSSWPYTTEEDEQFF; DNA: TGCAGCTCGTGGCCCTATACGACAGAGGAGGATGAGCAGTTCTTC
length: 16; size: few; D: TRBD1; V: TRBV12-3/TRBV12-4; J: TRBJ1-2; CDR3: CASSLRTGGKNYGYTF; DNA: TGTGCCAGCAGTTTAAGGACAGGGGGCAAAAACTATGGCTACACCTTC
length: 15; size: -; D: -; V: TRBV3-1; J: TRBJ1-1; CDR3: CASSQGRELNTEAFF; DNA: TGTGCCAGCAGCCAAGGCAGGGAGTTGAACACTGAAGCTTTCTTT
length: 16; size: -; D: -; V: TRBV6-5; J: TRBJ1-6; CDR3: CASSYSSSSYNSPLHF; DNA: TGTGCCAGCAGTTACTCGTCGAGCTCCTATAATTCACCCCTCCACTTT
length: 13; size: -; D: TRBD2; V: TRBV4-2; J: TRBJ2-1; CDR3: CASCLAGANEQFF; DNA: TGTGCCAGCTGTCTAGCGGGAGCCAATGAGCAGTTCTTC
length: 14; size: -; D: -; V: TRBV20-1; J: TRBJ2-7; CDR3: CSASGTGVSYEQYF; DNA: TGCAGTGCTAGCGGCACCGGGGTATCCTACGAGCAGTACTTC
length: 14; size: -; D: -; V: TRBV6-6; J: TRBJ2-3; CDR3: CASGHGRFTDTQYF; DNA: TGTGCCAGCGGCCACGGGCGGTTCACAGATACGCAGTATTTT
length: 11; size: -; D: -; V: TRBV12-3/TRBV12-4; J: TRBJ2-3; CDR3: CASSFLVTQYF; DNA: TGTGCCAGCAGTTTTCTTGTTACGCAGTATTTT
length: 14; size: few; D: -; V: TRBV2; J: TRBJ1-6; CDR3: CASSDVLGNSPLHF; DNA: TGTGCCAGCAGTGATGTGTTAGGGAATTCACCCCTCCACTTT